The rows below give T cell receptor beta chains drawn from one sample of a study of blood T cell repertoires in COVID-19. Data came from immunoSEQ multiplex PCR; TCRdb stores just in-frame clones and leaves some out. The sample shows about 180,000 clones, around 88% of them seen only once. Sequencing input: peripheral blood. The receptors were sampled from a woman aged 25 to 39 with acute or convalescent COVID-19. The CDR3 runs from the conserved cysteine through the conserved F or W. The D gene is left open where the match is weak. Clone size is not always given. Where it is, it says once, few, many or a class for expanded clones.

d_gene,v_gene,len,j_gene,abundance,CDR3aa,CDR3nt
.,TRBV18,12,TRBJ2-1,.,CASSPRNNEQFF,TGTGCCAGCTCACCCAGGAACAATGAGCAGTTCTTC
.,TRBV11-2,13,TRBJ2-7,once,CASSLSGTLEQYF,TGTGCCAGCAGCCTTTCCGGGACATTGGAGCAGTACTTC
.,TRBV5-1,14,TRBJ2-7,.,CASSLGGNADEQYF,TGCGCCAGCAGCTTAGGAGGTAACGCCGACGAGCAGTACTTC
.,TRBV5-1,16,TRBJ2-1,.,CASTRWGGSGYNEQFF,TGCGCCAGCACCCGCTGGGGTGGTAGCGGCTACAATGAGCAGTTCTTC
.,TRBV28,13,TRBJ2-5,.,CASSKGKGGTQYF,TGTGCCAGCAGTAAGGGAAAAGGAGGGACCCAGTACTTC
TRBD2,TRBV24-1,15,TRBJ2-3,.,CATSALAGGTDTQYF,TGTGCCACCAGTGCATTAGCGGGAGGCACAGATACGCAGTATTTT
.,TRBV30,13,TRBJ1-5,.,CAWSVRGNQPQHF,TGTGCCTGGAGTGTACGGGGCAATCAGCCCCAGCATTTT
TRBD1,TRBV13,13,TRBJ2-7,.,CASSLSRTGLPYF,TGTGCCAGCAGCTTATCCAGGACAGGGTTGCCGTACTTC
TRBD2,TRBV9,17,TRBJ2-3,.,CASSTGLAGTSTDTQYF,TGTGCCAGCAGCACAGGACTAGCGGGAACTAGCACAGATACGCAGTATTTT
.,TRBV19,14,TRBJ2-3,once,CASSILLRGDTQYF,TGTGCCAGTAGTATATTACTCCGGGGGGATACGCAGTATTTT
.,TRBV7-9,15,TRBJ2-1,few,CASSPGVGGSNEQFF,TGTGCCAGCAGCCCCGGGGTTGGGGGGTCCAATGAGCAGTTCTTC
.,TRBV28,14,TRBJ1-5,.,CASSFRQPDQPQHF,TGTGCCAGCAGTTTTAGACAGCCGGATCAGCCCCAGCATTTT
TRBD1,TRBV10-3,15,TRBJ2-5,few,CAINPGQGASETQYF,TGTGCCATCAACCCGGGACAGGGGGCTTCGGAGACCCAGTACTTC
TRBD1,TRBV6-1,13,TRBJ2-7,.,CASSDPGGPEQYF,TGTGCCAGCAGTGACCCAGGGGGCCCCGAGCAGTACTTC
TRBD2,TRBV28,13,TRBJ2-1,.,CASSQTSGREQFF,TGTGCCAGCAGTCAGACTAGCGGTCGCGAGCAGTTCTTC
.,TRBV12-3/TRBV12-4,13,TRBJ2-1,.,CASSFFGRDEQFF,TGTGCCAGCAGTTTTTTTGGTCGGGATGAGCAGTTCTTC
.,TRBV2,15,TRBJ2-3,.,CASTFQPGYTDTQYF,TGTGCCAGCACGTTTCAGCCCGGGTACACAGATACGCAGTATTTT
TRBD2,TRBV4-1,14,TRBJ2-7,.,CASSQAGGPYEQYF,TGCGCCAGCAGCCAAGCGGGAGGGCCTTACGAGCAGTACTTC
.,TRBV4-2,15,TRBJ2-4,.,CASSQGLLTKNIQYF,TGTGCCAGCAGCCAAGGTCTGCTAACCAAAAACATTCAGTACTTC
TRBD2,TRBV12-3/TRBV12-4,12,TRBJ2-1,few,CASSWTSDEQFF,TGTGCCAGCAGCTGGACTAGCGATGAGCAGTTCTTC
.,TRBV9,12,TRBJ1-1,.,CASSVGGTEAFF,TGTGCCAGCAGCGTGGGGGGCACTGAAGCTTTCTTT
TRBD1,TRBV2,14,TRBJ2-5,.,CASSEDRVGGTQYF,TGTGCCAGCAGTGAGGACAGGGTCGGGGGGACCCAGTACTTC
TRBD2,TRBV11-2,15,TRBJ2-1,once,CASRTSGGRADEQFF,TGTGCCAGCAGAACTAGTGGCGGGAGAGCGGATGAGCAGTTCTTC
.,TRBV2,13,TRBJ2-5,.,CASSGRSGETQYF,TGTGCCAGCAGTGGGCGATCGGGGGAGACCCAGTACTTC
.,TRBV6-1,14,TRBJ1-6,.,CASSDVGLGSPLHF,TGTGCCAGCAGTGACGTGGGGCTCGGGTCACCCCTCCACTTT
.,TRBV2,16,TRBJ1-4,few,CASSELGPGLNEKLFF,TGTGCCAGCAGTGAATTGGGACCGGGACTCAATGAAAAACTGTTTTTT
TRBD2,TRBV7-2,16,TRBJ2-7,.,CASSLERLAGGSVHEF,TGTGCCAGCAGCTTAGAACGGCTAGCGGGAGGCTCCGTCCATGAATTC
.,TRBV27,22,TRBJ1-3,.,CASSLFITRPRLDNVSGNTIYF,TGTGCCAGCAGTTTATTTATTACCCGACCCCGGTTGGACAACGTCTCTGGAAACACCATATATTTT
.,TRBV5-1,14,TRBJ1-4,.,CASSLAGWDEKLFF,TGCGCCAGCAGCTTAGCAGGCTGGGATGAAAAACTGTTTTTT
.,TRBV6-5,13,TRBJ2-1,.,CASTFNGVGGKFF,TGTGCCAGCACTTTCAATGGGGTAGGAGGCAAGTTCTTC
TRBD1,TRBV30,15,TRBJ2-2,.,CAWSPGGVITGELFF,TGTGCCTGGAGTCCAGGGGGCGTAATCACCGGGGAGCTGTTTTTT
.,TRBV28,12,TRBJ2-1,once,CASSYMGVEQFF,TGTGCCAGCAGTTACATGGGCGTTGAGCAGTTCTTC
TRBD2,TRBV11-2,15,TRBJ2-7,.,CASGRTSGESYEQYF,TGTGCCAGCGGCCGGACTAGCGGGGAATCCTACGAGCAGTACTTC
TRBD1,TRBV5-4,16,TRBJ1-2,once,CASGQGSVQGNYGYTF,TGTGCCAGCGGACAGGGTTCAGTCCAGGGGAACTATGGCTACACCTTC
.,TRBV28,17,TRBJ1-2,.,CASSLVKGRGRFYGYTF,TGTGCCAGCAGTTTGGTCAAGGGTAGGGGAAGGTTCTATGGCTACACCTTC
.,TRBV11-3,13,TRBJ1-2,.,CASSPREGYGYTF,TGTGCCAGCAGCCCCAGGGAGGGCTATGGCTACACCTTC
.,TRBV9,13,TRBJ2-3,.,CASNREGTDTQYF,TGTGCCTCGAATAGAGAGGGCACAGATACGCAGTATTTT